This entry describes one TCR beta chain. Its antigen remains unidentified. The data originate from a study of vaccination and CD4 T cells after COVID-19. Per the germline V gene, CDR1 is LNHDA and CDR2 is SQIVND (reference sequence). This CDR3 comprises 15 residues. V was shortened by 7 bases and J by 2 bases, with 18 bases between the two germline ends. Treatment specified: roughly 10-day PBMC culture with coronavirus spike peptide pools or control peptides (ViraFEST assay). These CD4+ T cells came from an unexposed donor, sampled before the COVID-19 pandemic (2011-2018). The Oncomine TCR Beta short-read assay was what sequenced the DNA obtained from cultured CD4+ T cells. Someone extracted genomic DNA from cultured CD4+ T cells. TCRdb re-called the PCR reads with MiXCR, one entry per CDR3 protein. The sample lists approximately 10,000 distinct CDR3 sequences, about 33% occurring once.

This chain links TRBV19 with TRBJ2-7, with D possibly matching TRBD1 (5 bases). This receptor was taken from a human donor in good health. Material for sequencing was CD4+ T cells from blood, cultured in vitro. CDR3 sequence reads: CASTQGWGPTYEQYF. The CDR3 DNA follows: TGTGCCAGTACTCAGGGATGGGGTCCTACCTACGAGCAGTACTTC.